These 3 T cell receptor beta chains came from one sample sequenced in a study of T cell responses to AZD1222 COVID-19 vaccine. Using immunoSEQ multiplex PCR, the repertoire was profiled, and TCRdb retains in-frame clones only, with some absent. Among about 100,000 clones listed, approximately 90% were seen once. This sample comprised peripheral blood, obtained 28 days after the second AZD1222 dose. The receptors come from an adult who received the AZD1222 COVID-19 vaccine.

Here the CDR3 DNA reads TGCGCCAGCAGTGAGGGCAGGACAGGGTACGGCTACACCTTC. Amino acids: CASSEGRTGYGYTF. The chain joins TRBV10-2 to TRBJ1-2; 8 bases are a match to TRBD1. With 2 bases clipped from V and 8 bases from J, the junction kept 7 bases outside the gene matches. Germline CDR1 reads WSHSY; CDR2 reads SAAADI. The CDR3 sequence is 14 residues long.

In nucleotides, the CDR3 is TGTGCCAGCAGCTTAGCGCGGAGAAGGACTGAAGCTTTCTTT. Translated: CASSLARRRTEAFF. V usage is TRBV7-2 and J usage is TRBJ1-1; no firm D call. Trimming took 0 bases from V and 5 from J, leaving 10 bases between them. The CDR3 is 14 amino acids. In germline, CDR1 is SGHTA, CDR2 FQGNSA.

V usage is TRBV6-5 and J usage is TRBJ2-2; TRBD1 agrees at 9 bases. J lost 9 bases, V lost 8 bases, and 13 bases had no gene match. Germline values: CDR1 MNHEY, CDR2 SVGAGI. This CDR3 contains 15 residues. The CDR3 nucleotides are TGTGCCAGCGGAACAGGGGGCCCCAACCCCAGGGAGCTGTTTTTT. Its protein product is CASGTGGPNPRELFF.